The 7 T cell receptor beta chains listed next were all sequenced from one sample in a study of CD8 T cells in ankylosing spondylitis. Via MiXCR, TCRdb re-called the 5' RACE reads, giving one row per CDR3 protein. The sample carries around 220,000 distinct CDR3 sequences, 10% recorded once. Material: blood, either unsorted or a sorted T cell fraction (not recorded which). These receptors originate from a male donor with ankylosing spondylitis or in good health (not recorded which).

This clonotype was counted many times. The V and J genes are TRBV28 and TRBJ2-3; 12 bases map to TRBD1. The germline CDR1 and CDR2 sequences are MDHEN and SYDVKM. V dropped 7 bases and J dropped 5; count of bases not matched to a gene: 10. This CDR3 has 16 residues. The CDR3 bases are TGTGCCAGCACTACCCCCGGGACAGGGGGCTTAGATACGCAGTATTTT. Protein: CASTTPGTGGLDTQYF.

This clonotype occurred many times. This chain uses TRBV20-1 with TRBJ1-2; 11 bases fit TRBD1. The trim removed 6 bases at V and 0 bases at J, leaving 6 bases unmatched. Germline V gives CDR1 DFQATT, CDR2 SNEGSKA (reference sequence). This CDR3 region has 15 residues. The CDR3 DNA is TGCAGTGCAGGACAGGGGGCGAGGACTAACTATGGCTACACCTTC. Translated, it gives CSAGQGARTNYGYTF.

This clonotype was counted many times. The V gene is TRBV5-1, the J gene TRBJ2-3; either TRBD1 or TRBD2 may fit D (7 bases each). Trimming stripped 7 bases from V and 6 bases from J, with 21 bases between. Germline V lookup: CDR1 SGHRS, CDR2 YFSETQ. The CDR3 is 15 amino acids. The CDR3 is CASQPRAGGGDTQYF. The DNA for the CDR3 is TGCGCCAGCCAGCCCAGGGCAGGGGGGGGTGATACGCAGTATTTT.

Ten or more counts support this clonotype. This chain links TRBV5-1 with TRBJ2-3, with 14 bases fitting TRBD2. V trimming: 4 bases; J trimming: 0 bases; junction bases outside the gene matches: 4. Germline CDR1 SGHRS, CDR2 YFSETQ. This CDR3 is 17 amino acids long. DNA of the CDR3: TGCGCCAGCAGCCCACGGACTAGCGGGGGGAGCACAGATACGCAGTATTTT. As protein: CASSPRTSGGSTDTQYF. The full variable domain, in which reference TRBV5-1 and TRBJ2-3 provide the parts outside the CDR3, is KAGVTQTPRYLIKTRGQQVTLSCSPISGHRSVSWYQQTPGQGLQFLFEYFSETQRNKGNFPGRFSGRQFSNSRSEMNVSTLELGDSALYLCASSPRTSGGSTDTQYFGPGTRLTVL.

A few counts support this clonotype. This sequence joins TRBV5-1 and TRBJ1-1; TRBD1 matches 10 bases. Per germline, CDR1 SGHRS and CDR2 YFSETQ. V trimming: 4 bases; J trimming: 8 bases; junction bases outside the gene matches: 14. This CDR3 is built from 16 residues. The CDR3 region is CASSPRDRGESDEAFF. CDR3 DNA sequence: TGCGCCAGCAGCCCCCGGGACAGGGGAGAAAGCGACGAAGCTTTCTTT.

This chain joins TRBV20-1 and TRBJ2-3, with D possibly being TRBD2 (7 bases). The V end lost 3 bases, the J end lost 2 bases, and 21 bases lay between the germline ends. Looked up from germline, CDR1 is DFQATT and CDR2 is SNEGSKA (reference sequence). The CDR3 is made up of 17 amino acids. The CDR3 region has the DNA TGCAGTGCTAGGGAAGCAATCTCGGGGGGCTACACAGATACGCAGTATTTT. Its translation: CSAREAISGGYTDTQYF.

J is TRBJ2-6 and V is TRBV20-1, with D perhaps TRBD1 (5 bases). Germline CDR1 reads DFQATT; CDR2 reads SNEGSKA (reference sequence). The ends were cut back, 3 bases at V and 3 bases at J, with 12 bases in the middle. CDR3 length: 15 residues. The DNA for the CDR3 is TGCAGTGCTAGTTATCAGGGAATTGGGGCCAACGTCCTGACTTTC. This codes for CSASYQGIGANVLTF.